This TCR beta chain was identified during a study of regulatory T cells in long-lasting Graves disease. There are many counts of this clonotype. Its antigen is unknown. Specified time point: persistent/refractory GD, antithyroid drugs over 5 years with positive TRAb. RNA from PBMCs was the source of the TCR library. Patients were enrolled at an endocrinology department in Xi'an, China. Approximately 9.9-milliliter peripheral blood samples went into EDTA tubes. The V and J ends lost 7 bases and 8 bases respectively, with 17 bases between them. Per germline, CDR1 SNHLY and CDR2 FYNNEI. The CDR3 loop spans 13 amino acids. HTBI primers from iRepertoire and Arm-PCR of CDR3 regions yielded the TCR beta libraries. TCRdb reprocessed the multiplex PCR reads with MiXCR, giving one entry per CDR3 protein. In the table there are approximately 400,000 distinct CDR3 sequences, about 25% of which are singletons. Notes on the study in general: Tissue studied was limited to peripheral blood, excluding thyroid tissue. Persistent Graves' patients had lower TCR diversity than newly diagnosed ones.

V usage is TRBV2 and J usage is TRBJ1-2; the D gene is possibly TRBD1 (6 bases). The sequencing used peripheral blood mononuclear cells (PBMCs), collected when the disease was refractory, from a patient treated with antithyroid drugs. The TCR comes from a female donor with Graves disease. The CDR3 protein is CASIRGGEGGYTF. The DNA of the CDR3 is TGTGCCAGCATCAGGGGCGGGGAAGGAGGCTACACCTTC.